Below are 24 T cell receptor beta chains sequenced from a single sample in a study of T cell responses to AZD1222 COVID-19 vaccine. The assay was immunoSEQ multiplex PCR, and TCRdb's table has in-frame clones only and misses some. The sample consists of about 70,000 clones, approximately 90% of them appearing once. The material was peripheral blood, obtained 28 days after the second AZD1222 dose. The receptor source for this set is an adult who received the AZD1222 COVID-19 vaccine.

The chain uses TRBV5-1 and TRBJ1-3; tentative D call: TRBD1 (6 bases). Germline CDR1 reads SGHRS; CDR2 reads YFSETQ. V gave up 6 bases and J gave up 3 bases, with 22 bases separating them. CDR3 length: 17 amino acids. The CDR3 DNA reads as TGCGCCAGCACCCCAAACGGGGGGGGCGCCGATGGAAACACCATATATTTT. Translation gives CASTPNGGGADGNTIYF.

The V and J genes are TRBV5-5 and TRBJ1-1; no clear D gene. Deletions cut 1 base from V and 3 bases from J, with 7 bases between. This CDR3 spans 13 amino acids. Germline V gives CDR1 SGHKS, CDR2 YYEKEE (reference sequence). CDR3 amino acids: CASSLFSYTEAFF. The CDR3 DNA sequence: TGTGCCAGCAGCTTGTTTTCTTACACTGAAGCTTTCTTT.

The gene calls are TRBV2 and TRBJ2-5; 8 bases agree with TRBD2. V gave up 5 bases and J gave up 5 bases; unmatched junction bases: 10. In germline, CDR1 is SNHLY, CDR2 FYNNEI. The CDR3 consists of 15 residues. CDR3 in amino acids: CASSMERGYLETQYF. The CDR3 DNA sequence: TGTGCCAGCAGTATGGAGCGGGGGTATTTGGAGACCCAGTACTTC.

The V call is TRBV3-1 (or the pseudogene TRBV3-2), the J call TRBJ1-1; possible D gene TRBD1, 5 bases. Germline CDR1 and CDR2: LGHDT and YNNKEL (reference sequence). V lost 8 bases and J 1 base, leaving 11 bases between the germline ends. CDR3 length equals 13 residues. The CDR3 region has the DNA TGTGCCAGCGGGTCCCAGGGGAACACTGAAGCTTTCTTT. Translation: CASGSQGNTEAFF.

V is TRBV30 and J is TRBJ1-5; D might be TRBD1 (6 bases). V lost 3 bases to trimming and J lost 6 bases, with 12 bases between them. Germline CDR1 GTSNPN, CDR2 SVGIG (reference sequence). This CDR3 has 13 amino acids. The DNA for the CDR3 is TGTGCCTGGAGCGAACAGGGAGGTCAGCCCCAGCATTTT. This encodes CAWSEQGGQPQHF.

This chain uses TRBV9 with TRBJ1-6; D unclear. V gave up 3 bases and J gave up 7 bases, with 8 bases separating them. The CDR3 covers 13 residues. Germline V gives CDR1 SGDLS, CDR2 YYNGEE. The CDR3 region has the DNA TGTGCCAGCAGCGGGACGTCCAATTCACCCCTCCACTTT. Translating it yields CASSGTSNSPLHF.

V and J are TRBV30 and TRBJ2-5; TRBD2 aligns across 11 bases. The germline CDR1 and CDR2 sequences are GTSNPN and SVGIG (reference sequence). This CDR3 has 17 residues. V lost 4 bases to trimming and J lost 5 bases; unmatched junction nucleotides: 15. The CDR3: CAWTLSGRGLTRETQYF. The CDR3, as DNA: TGTGCCTGGACCCTTAGCGGGAGGGGGCTTACAAGGGAGACCCAGTACTTC.

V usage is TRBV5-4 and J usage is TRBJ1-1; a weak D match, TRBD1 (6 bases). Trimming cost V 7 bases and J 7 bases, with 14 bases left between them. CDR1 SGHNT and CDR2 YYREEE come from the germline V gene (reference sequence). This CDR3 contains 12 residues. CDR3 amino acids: CASRELRGEAFF. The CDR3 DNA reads TGTGCCAGCCGCGAACTCAGGGGTGAAGCTTTCTTT.

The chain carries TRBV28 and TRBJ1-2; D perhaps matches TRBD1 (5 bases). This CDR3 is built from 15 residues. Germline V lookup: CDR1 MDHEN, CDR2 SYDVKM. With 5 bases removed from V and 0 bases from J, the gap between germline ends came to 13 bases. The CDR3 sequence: CASSQGQGANYGYTF. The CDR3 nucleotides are TGTGCCAGCAGTCAAGGCCAGGGCGCTAACTATGGCTACACCTTC.

The CDR3 DNA reads as TGTGCTAGTGGCCCGACCGGGACTCTTTCCAACACCGGGGAGCTGTTTTTT. Amino acids: CASGPTGTLSNTGELFF. The V gene is TRBV12-5, the J gene TRBJ2-2; a weak D match, TRBD2 (6 bases). Between the trimmed V and J ends, which lost 6 bases and 2 bases, there was a span of 19 bases. CDR1 and CDR2 from the germline V gene are LGHNT and FRNRAP. CDR3 size: 17 residues.

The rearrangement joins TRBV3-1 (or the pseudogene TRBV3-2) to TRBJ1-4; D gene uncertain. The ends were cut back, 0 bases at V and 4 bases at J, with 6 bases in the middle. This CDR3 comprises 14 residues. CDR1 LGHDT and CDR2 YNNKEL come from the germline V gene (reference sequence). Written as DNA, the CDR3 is TGTGCCAGCAGCCAAGACGCAGGTAATGAAAAACTGTTTTTT. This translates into CASSQDAGNEKLFF.

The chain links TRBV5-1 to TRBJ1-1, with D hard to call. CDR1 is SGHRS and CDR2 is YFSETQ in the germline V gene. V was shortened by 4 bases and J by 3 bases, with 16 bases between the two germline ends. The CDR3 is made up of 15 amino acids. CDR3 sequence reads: CASSGVYGADTEAFF. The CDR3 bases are TGCGCCAGCAGCGGGGTTTACGGAGCGGACACTGAAGCTTTCTTT. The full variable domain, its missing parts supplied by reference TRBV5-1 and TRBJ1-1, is KAGVTQTPRYLIKTRGQQVTLSCSPISGHRSVSWYQQTPGQGLQFLFEYFSETQRNKGNFPGRFSGRQFSNSRSEMNVSTLELGDSALYLCASSGVYGADTEAFFGQGTRLTVV.

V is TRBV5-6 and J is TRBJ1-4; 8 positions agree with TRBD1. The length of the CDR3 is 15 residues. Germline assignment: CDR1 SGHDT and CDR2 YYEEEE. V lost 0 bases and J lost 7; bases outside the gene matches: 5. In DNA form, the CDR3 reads TGTGCCAGCAGCTTGGCCCAGGGGGCTGGTGAAAAACTGTTTTTT. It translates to CASSLAQGAGEKLFF.

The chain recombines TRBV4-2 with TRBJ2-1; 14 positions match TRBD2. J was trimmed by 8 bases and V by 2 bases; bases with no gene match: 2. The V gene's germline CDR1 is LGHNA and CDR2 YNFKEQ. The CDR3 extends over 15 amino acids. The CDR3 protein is CASSQPGLAGDEQFF. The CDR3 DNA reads TGTGCCAGCAGCCAACCGGGACTAGCGGGAGATGAGCAGTTCTTC.

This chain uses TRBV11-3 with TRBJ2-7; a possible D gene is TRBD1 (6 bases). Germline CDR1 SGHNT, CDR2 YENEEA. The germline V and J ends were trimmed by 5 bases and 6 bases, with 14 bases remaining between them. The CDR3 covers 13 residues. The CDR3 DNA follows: TGTGCCAGCAGCAGAAGACAGGAAGGCGAGCAGTACTTC. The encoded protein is CASSRRQEGEQYF.

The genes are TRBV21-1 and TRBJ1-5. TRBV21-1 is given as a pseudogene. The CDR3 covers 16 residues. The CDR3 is CASSKITACSYQPQHF. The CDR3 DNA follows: TGTGCCAGCAGCAAAATCACGGCTTGCTCGTATCAGCCCCAGCATTTT.

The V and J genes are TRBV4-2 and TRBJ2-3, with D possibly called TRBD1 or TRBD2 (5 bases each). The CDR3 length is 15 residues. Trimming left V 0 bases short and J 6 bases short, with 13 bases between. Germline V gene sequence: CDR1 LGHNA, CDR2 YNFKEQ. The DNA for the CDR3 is TGTGCCAGCAGCCAAGATTCCAGGGACCAGGATACGCAGTATTTT. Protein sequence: CASSQDSRDQDTQYF.

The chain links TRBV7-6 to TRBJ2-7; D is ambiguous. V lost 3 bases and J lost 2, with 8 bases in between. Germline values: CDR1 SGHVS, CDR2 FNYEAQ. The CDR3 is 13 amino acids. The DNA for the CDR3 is TGTGCCAGCAGCTTGGACGGTACCTACGAGCAGTACTTC. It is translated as CASSLDGTYEQYF.

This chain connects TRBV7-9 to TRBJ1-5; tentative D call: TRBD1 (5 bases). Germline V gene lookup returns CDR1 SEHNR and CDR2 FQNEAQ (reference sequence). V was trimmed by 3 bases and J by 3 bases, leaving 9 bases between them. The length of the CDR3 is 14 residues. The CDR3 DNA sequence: TGTGCCAGCAGCTTCGAGACAGACAATCAGCCCCAGCATTTT. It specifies CASSFETDNQPQHF.

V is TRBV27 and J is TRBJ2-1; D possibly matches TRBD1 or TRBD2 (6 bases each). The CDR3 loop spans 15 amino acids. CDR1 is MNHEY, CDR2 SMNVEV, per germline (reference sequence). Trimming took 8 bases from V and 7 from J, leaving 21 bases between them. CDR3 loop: CASGYVGGARNEQFF. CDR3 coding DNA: TGTGCCAGCGGGTACGTGGGGGGCGCGAGGAATGAGCAGTTCTTC.

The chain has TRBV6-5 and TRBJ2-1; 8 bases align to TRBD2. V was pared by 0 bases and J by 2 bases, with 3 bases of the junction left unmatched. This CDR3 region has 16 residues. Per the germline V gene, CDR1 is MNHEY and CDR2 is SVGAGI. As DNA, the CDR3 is TGTGCCAGCAGTTACTCGAGGCGGGGGGCCTACAATGAGCAGTTCTTC. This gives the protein CASSYSRRGAYNEQFF.

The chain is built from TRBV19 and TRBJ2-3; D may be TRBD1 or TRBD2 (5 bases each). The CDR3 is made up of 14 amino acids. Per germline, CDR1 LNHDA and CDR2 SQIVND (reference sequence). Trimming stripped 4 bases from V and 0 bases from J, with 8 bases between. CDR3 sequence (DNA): TGTGCCAGTAGTACGGGACCGAGCACAGATACGCAGTATTTT. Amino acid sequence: CASSTGPSTDTQYF. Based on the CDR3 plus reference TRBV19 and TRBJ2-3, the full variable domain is DGGITQSPKYLFRKEGQNVTLSCEQNLNHDAMYWYRQDPGQGLRLIYYSQIVNDFQKGDIAEGYSVSREKKESFPLTVTSAQKNPTAFYLCASSTGPSTDTQYFGPGTRLTVL.

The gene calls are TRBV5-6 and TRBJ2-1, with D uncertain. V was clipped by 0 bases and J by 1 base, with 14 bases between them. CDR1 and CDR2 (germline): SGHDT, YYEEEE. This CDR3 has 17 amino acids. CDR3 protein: CASSLARGGISYNEQFF. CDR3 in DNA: TGTGCCAGCAGCTTGGCCAGAGGCGGCATTTCCTACAATGAGCAGTTCTTC.

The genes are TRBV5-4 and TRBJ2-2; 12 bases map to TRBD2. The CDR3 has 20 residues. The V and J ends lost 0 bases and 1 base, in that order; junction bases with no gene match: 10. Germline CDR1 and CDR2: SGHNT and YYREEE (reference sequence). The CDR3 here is CASSLVVLLAGGMNTGELFF. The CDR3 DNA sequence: TGTGCCAGCAGCTTGGTGGTCCTCCTAGCGGGGGGGATGAACACCGGGGAGCTGTTTTTT.